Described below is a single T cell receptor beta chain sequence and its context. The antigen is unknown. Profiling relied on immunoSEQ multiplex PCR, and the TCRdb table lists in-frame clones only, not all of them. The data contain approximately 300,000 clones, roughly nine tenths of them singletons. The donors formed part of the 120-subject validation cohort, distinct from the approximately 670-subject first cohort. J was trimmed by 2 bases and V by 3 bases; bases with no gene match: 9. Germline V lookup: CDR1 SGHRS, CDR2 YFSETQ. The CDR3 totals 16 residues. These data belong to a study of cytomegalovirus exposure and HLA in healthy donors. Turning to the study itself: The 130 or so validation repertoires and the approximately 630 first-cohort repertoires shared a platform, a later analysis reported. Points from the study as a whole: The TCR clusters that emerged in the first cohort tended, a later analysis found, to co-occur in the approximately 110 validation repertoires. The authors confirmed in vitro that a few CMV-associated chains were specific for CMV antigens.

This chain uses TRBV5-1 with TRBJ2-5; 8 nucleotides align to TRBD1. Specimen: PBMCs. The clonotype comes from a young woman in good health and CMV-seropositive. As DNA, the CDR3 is TGCGCCAGCAGCTCAGGACAGGGAATAGGGCAAGAGACCCAGTACTTC. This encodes CASSSGQGIGQETQYF. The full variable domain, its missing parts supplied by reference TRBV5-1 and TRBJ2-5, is KAGVTQTPRYLIKTRGQQVTLSCSPISGHRSVSWYQQTPGQGLQFLFEYFSETQRNKGNFPGRFSGRQFSNSRSEMNVSTLELGDSALYLCASSSGQGIGQETQYFGPGTRLLVL.